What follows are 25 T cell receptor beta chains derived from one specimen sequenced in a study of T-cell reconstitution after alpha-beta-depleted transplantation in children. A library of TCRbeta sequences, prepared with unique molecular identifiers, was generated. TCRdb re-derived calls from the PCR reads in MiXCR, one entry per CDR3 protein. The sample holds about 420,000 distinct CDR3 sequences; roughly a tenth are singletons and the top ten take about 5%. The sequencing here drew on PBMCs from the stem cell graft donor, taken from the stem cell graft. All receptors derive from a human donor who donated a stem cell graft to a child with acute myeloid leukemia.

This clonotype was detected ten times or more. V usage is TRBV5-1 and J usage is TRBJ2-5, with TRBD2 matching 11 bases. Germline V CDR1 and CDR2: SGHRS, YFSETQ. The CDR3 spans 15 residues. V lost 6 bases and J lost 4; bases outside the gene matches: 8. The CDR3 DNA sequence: TGCGCCAGCAACCAGAAACTAGCGGGAGTAGAGACCCAGTACTTC. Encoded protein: CASNQKLAGVETQYF.

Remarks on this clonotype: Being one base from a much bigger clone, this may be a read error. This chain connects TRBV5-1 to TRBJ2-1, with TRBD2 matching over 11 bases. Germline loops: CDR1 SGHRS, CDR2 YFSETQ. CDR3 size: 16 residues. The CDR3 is CASSLSTSGTDNEHFF. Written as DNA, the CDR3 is TGCGCCAGCAGCTTGTCGACTAGCGGGACAGACAATGAGCACTTCTTC. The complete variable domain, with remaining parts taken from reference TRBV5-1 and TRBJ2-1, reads KAGVTQTPRYLIKTRGQQVTLSCSPISGHRSVSWYQQTPGQGLQFLFEYFSETQRNKGNFPGRFSGRQFSNSRSEMNVSTLELGDSALYLCASSLSTSGTDNEHFFGPGTRLTVL.

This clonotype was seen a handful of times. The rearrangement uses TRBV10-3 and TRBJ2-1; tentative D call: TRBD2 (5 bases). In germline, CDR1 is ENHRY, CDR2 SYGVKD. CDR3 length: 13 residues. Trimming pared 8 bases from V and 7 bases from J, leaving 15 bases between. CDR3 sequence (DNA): TGTGCCATCTCCCCCGGGGTGGGGAATGAGCAGTTCTTC. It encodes CAISPGVGNEQFF.

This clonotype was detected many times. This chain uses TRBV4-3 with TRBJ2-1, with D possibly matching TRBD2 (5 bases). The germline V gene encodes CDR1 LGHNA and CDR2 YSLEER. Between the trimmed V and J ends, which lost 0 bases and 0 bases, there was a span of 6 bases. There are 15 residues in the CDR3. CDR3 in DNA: TGCGCCAGCAGCCAAGAAGAGGGCTCCTACAATGAGCAGTTCTTC. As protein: CASSQEEGSYNEQFF.

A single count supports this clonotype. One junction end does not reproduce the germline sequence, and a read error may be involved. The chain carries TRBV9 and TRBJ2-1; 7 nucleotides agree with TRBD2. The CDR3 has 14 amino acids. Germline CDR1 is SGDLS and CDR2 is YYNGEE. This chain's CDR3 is CANSVTGGYNEQFF. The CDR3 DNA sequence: TGTGCCAACAGCGTAACGGGGGGCTACAATGAGCAGTTCTTC.

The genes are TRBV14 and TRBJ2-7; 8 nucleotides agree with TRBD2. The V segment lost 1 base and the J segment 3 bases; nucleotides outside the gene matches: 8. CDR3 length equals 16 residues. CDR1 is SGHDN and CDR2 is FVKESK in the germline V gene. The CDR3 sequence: CASSQGPGLADYEQYF. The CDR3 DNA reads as TGTGCCAGCAGCCAAGGGCCCGGACTAGCAGACTACGAGCAGTACTTC.

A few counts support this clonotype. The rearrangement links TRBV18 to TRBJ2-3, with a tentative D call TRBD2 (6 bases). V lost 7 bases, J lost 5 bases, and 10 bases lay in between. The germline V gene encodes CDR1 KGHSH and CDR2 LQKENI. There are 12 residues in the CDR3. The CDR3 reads CASFAGKDTQYF. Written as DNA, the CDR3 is TGTGCCAGCTTCGCGGGGAAAGATACGCAGTATTTT.

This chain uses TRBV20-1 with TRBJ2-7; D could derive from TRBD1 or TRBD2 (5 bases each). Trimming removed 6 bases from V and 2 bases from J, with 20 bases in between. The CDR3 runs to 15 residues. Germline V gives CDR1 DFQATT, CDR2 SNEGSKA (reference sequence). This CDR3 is CSAGVGSGPPYEQYF. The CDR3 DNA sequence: TGCAGTGCCGGAGTGGGGTCGGGGCCCCCCTACGAGCAGTACTTC.

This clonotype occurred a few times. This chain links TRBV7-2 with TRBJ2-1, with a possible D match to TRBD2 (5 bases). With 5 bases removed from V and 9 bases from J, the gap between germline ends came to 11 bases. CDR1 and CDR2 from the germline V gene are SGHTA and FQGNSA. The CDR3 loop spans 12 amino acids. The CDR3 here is CASSDYGLEQFF. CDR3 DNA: TGTGCCAGCAGCGACTATGGACTTGAGCAGTTCTTC. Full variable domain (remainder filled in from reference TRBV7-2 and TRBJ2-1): GAGVSQSPSNKVTEKGKDVELRCDPISGHTALYWYRQSLGQGLEFLIYFQGNSAPDKSGLPSDRFSAERTGGSVSTLTIQRTQQEDSAVYLCASSDYGLEQFFGPGTRLTVL.

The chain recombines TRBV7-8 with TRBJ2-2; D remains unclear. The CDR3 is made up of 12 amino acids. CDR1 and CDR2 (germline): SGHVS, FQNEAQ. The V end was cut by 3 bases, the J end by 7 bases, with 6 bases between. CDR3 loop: CASSFDVGELFF. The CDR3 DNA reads TGTGCCAGCAGCTTCGACGTCGGGGAGCTGTTTTTT.

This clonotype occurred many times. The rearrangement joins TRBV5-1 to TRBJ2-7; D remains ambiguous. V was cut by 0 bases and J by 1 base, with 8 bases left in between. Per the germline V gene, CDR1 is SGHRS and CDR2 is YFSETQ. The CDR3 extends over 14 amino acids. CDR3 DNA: TGCGCCAGCAGCTTGGATGGTGGTTCCTACGAGCAGTACTTC. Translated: CASSLDGGSYEQYF.

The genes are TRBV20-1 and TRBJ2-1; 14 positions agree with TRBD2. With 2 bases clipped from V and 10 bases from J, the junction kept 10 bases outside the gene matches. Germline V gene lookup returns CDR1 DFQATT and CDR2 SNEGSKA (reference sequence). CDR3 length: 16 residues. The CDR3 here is CSARTPGLAGALEQFF. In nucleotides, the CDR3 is TGCAGTGCTAGAACACCGGGACTAGCGGGAGCATTGGAGCAGTTCTTC.

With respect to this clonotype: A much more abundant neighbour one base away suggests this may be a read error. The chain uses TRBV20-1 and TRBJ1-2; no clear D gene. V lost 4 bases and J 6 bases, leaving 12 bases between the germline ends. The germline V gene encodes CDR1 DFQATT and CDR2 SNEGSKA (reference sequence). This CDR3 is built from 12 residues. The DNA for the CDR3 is TGCAGTGCTATGCAGTGGGCCAATGGCTACACCTTC. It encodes CSAMQWANGYTF.

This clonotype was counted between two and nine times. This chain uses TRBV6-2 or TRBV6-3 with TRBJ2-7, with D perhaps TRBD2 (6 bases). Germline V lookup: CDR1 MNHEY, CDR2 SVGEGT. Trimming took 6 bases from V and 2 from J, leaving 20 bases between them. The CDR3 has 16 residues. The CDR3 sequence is CASSDPGGRTTYEQYF. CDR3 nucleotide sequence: TGTGCCAGCAGCGATCCTGGAGGGAGGACGACCTACGAGCAGTACTTC.

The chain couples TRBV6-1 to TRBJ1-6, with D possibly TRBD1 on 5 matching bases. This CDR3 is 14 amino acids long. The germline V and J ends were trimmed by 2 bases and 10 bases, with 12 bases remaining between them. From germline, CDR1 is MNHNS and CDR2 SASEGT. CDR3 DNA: TGTGCCAGCAGTGAAACCGGGACTCGCTCACCCCTCCACTTT. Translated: CASSETGTRSPLHF.

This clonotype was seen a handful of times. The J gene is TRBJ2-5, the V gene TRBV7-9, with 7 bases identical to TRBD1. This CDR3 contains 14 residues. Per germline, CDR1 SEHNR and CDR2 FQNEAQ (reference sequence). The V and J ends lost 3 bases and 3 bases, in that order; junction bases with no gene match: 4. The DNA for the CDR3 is TGTGCCAGCAGCTTTCTTGGGACAGAAGAGACCCAGTACTTC. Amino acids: CASSFLGTEETQYF.

The CDR3 coding sequence is TGTGCCAGCAGTTTCGGCAGGGCCCCCTACGAGCAGTACTTC. This translates into CASSFGRAPYEQYF. This sequence joins TRBV27 and TRBJ2-7; D may be TRBD1 (5 bases). Trimming removed 3 bases from V and 2 bases from J, with 11 bases in between. Germline V gene sequence: CDR1 MNHEY, CDR2 SMNVEV (reference sequence). The CDR3 runs to 14 residues.

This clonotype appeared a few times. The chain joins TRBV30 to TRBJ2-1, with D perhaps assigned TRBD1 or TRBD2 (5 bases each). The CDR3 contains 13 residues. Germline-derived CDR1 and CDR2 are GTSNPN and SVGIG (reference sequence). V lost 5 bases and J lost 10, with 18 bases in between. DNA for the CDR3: TGTGCCTGGCAATGGGGGAGAGCCGGGGAGCAGTTCTTC. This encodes CAWQWGRAGEQFF.

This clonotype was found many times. The CDR3 spells CASSDSVGGGYNEQFF. The CDR3, as DNA: TGTGCCAGCAGTGACTCGGTGGGCGGAGGGTACAATGAGCAGTTCTTC. The chain has TRBV6-4 and TRBJ2-1; D may be TRBD2 (6 bases). There are 16 residues in the CDR3. Per the germline V gene, CDR1 is MRHNA and CDR2 is SNTAGT. Trimming pared 0 bases from V and 4 bases from J, leaving 13 bases between.

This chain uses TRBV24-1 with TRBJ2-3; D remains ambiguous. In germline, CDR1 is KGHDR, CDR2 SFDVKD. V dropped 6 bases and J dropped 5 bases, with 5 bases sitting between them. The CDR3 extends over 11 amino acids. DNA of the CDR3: TGTGCCACCAGTTACGGAGATACGCAGTATTTT. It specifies CATSYGDTQYF.

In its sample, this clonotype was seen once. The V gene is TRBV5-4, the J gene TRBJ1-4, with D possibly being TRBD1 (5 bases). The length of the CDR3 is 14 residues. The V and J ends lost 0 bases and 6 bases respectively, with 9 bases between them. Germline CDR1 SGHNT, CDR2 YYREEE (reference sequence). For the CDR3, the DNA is TGTGCCAGCAGCTTGGATGGAGGGGATGAAAAACTGTTTTTT. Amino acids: CASSLDGGDEKLFF.

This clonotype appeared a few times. In DNA, the CDR3 is TGCGCCAGCAGCTCGGATCCAGGGGGCCTGAACACTGAAGCTTTCTTT. Protein sequence: CASSSDPGGLNTEAFF. The gene calls are TRBV5-1 and TRBJ1-1; 8 nucleotides match TRBD1. The germline V gene has CDR1 SGHRS and CDR2 YFSETQ. The V segment lost 3 bases and the J segment 0 bases; nucleotides outside the gene matches: 7. There are 16 residues in the CDR3. The whole variable domain, filled in from reference TRBV5-1 and TRBJ1-1, reads KAGVTQTPRYLIKTRGQQVTLSCSPISGHRSVSWYQQTPGQGLQFLFEYFSETQRNKGNFPGRFSGRQFSNSRSEMNVSTLELGDSALYLCASSSDPGGLNTEAFFGQGTRLTVV.

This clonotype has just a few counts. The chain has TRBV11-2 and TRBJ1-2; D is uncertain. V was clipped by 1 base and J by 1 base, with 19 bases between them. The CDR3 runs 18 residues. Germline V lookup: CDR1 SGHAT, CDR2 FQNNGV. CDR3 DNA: TGTGCCAGCAGCTTAGTCTCGTCCCCGCAGTTCCTTAACTATGGCTACACCTTC. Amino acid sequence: CASSLVSSPQFLNYGYTF.

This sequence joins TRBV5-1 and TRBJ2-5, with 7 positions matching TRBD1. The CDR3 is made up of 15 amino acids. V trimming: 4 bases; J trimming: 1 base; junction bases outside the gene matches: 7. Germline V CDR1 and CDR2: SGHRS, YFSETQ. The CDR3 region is CASSQTGQTQETQYF. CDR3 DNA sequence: TGCGCCAGCAGCCAAACGGGACAGACCCAAGAGACCCAGTACTTC. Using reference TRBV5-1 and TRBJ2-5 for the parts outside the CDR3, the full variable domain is KAGVTQTPRYLIKTRGQQVTLSCSPISGHRSVSWYQQTPGQGLQFLFEYFSETQRNKGNFPGRFSGRQFSNSRSEMNVSTLELGDSALYLCASSQTGQTQETQYFGPGTRLLVL.

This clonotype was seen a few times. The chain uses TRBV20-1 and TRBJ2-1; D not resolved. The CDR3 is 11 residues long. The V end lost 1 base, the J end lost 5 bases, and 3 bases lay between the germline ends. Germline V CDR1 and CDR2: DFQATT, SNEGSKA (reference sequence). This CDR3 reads CSARANNEQFF. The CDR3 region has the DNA TGCAGTGCTAGAGCCAACAATGAGCAGTTCTTC.